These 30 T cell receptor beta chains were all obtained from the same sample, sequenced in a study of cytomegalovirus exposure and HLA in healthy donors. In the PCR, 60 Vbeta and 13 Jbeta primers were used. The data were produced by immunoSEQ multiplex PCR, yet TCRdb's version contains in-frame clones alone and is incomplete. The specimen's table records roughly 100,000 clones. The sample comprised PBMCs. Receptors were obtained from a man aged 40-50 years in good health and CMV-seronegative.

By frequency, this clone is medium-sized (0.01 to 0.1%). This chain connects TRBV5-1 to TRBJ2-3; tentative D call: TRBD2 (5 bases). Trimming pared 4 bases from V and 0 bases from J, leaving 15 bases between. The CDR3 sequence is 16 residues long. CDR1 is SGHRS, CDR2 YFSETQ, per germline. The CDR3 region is CASSRRGWVSTDTQYF. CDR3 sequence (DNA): TGCGCCAGCAGCCGACGAGGGTGGGTAAGCACAGATACGCAGTATTTT.

CDR3 amino acids: CASRETGGGKLFF. The CDR3, as DNA: TGTGCCAGCAGGGAGACAGGGGGCGGAAAACTGTTTTTT. The rearrangement joins TRBV28 to TRBJ1-4; 10 positions agree with TRBD1. From germline, CDR1 is MDHEN and CDR2 SYDVKM. The CDR3 has 13 amino acids. Trimming at V came to 6 bases and at J to 10 bases, leaving 5 bases not matched to a gene.

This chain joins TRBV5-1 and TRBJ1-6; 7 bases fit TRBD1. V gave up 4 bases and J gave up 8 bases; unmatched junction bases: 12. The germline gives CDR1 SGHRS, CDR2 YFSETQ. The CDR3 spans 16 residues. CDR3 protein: CASSLDRAGFDSPLHF. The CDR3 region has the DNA TGCGCCAGCAGCCTAGACAGGGCGGGTTTCGATTCACCCCTCCACTTT. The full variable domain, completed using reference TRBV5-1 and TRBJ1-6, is KAGVTQTPRYLIKTRGQQVTLSCSPISGHRSVSWYQQTPGQGLQFLFEYFSETQRNKGNFPGRFSGRQFSNSRSEMNVSTLELGDSALYLCASSLDRAGFDSPLHFGNGTRLTVT.

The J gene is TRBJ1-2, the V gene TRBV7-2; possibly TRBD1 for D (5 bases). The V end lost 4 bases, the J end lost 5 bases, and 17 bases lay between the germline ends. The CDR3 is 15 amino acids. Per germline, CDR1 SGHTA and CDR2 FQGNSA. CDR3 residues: CASSSQGLLKYGYTF. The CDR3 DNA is TGTGCCAGCAGCTCTCAGGGTTTGCTTAAGTATGGCTACACCTTC.

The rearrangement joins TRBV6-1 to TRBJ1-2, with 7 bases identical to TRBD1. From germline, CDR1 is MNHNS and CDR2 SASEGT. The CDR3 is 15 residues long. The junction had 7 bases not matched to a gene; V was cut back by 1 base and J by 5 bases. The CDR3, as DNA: TGTGCCAGCAGTGAAGGACAGGGATTCCGATATGGCTACACCTTC. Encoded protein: CASSEGQGFRYGYTF.

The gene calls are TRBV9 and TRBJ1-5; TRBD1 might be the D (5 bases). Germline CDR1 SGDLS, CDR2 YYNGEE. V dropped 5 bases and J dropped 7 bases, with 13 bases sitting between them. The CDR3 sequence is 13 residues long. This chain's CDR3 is CASSLGDVQPQHF. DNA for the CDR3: TGTGCCAGCAGTTTAGGGGATGTGCAGCCCCAGCATTTT.

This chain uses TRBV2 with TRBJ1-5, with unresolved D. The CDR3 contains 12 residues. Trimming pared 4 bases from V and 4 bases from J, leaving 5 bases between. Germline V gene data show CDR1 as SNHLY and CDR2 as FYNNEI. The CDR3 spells CASSVRNQPQHF. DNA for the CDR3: TGTGCCAGCAGTGTCAGGAATCAGCCCCAGCATTTT.

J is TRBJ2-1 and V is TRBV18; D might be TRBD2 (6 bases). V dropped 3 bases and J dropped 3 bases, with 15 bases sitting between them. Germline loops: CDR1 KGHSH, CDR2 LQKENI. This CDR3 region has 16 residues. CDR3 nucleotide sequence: TGTGCCAGCTCACCGGGTGGGGGACTCAACTACAATGAGCAGTTCTTC. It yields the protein CASSPGGGLNYNEQFF. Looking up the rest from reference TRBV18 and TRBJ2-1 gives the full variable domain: NAGVMQNPRHLVRRRGQEARLRCSPMKGHSHVYWYRQLPEEGLKFMVYLQKENIIDESGMPKERFSAEFPKEGPSILRIQQVVRGDSAAYFCASSPGGGLNYNEQFFGPGTRLTVL.

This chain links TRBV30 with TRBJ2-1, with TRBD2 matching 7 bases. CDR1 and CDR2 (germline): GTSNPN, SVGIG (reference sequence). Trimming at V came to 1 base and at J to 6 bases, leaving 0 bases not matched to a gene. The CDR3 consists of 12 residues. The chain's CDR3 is CAWSASGNEQFF. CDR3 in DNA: TGTGCCTGGAGTGCTAGCGGCAATGAGCAGTTCTTC.

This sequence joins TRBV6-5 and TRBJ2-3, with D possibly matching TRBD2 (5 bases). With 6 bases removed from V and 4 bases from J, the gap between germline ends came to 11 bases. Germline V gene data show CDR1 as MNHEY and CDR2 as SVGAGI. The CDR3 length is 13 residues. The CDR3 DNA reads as TGTGCCAGCAGAGAGGGAGCTGCAGATACGCAGTATTTT. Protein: CASREGAADTQYF.

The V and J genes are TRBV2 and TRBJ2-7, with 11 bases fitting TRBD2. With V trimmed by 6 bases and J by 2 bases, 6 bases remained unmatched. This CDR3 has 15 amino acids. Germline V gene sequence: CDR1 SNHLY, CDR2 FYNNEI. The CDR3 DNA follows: TGTGCCAGCAGCGAGGGACTAGCGGCAGCCTACGAGCAGTACTTC. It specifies CASSEGLAAAYEQYF.

CDR3 amino acids: CASSERVAGAKETQYF. CDR3 coding DNA: TGTGCCAGCAGTGAACGAGTAGCGGGAGCGAAGGAGACCCAGTACTTC. V gene TRBV25-1 combines with J gene TRBJ2-5; 9 nucleotides align to TRBD2. Looked up from germline, CDR1 is MGHDK and CDR2 is SYGVNS. J was trimmed by 5 bases and V by 2 bases; bases with no gene match: 9. This CDR3 has 16 amino acids.

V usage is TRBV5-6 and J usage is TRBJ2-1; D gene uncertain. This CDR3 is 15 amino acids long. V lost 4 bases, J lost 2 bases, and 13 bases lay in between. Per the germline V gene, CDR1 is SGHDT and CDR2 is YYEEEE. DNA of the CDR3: TGTGCCAGCAGCCTCGAAGGCGGAGCCTACAATGAGCAGTTCTTC. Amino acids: CASSLEGGAYNEQFF.

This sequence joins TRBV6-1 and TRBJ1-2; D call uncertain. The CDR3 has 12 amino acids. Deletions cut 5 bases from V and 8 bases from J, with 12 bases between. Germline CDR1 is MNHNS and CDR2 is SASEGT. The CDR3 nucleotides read TGTGCCAGCAGTCACTACGGCGGGGGCTACACCTTC. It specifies CASSHYGGGYTF.

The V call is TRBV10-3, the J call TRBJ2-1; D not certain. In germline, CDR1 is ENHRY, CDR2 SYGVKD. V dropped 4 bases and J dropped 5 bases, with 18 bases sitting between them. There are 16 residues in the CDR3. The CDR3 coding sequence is TGTGCCATCAGTGTCGAGCGCCTAGTAGATGACAATGAGCAGTTCTTC. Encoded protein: CAISVERLVDDNEQFF.

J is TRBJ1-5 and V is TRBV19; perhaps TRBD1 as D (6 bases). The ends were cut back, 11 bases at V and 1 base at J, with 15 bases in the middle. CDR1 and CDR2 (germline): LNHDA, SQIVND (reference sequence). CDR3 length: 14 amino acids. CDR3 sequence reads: CAAKGDRSNQPQHF. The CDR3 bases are TGTGCCGCCAAGGGAGACAGGAGCAATCAGCCCCAGCATTTT. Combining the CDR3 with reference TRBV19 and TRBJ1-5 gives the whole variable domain DGGITQSPKYLFRKEGQNVTLSCEQNLNHDAMYWYRQDPGQGLRLIYYSQIVNDFQKGDIAEGYSVSREKKESFPLTVTSAQKNPTAFYLCAAKGDRSNQPQHFGDGTRLSIL.

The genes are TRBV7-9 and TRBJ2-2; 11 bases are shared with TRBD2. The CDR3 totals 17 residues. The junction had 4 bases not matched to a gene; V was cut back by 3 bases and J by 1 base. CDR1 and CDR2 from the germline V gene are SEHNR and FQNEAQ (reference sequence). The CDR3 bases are TGTGCCAGCAGCTTTCCGGGACTAGCGGTGAACACCGGGGAGCTGTTTTTT. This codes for CASSFPGLAVNTGELFF.

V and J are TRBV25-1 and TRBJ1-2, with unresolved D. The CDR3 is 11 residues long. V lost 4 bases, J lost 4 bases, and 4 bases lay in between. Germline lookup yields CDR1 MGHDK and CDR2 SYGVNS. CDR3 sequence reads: CASSGIYGYTF. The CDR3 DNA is TGTGCCAGCAGTGGTATCTATGGCTACACCTTC.

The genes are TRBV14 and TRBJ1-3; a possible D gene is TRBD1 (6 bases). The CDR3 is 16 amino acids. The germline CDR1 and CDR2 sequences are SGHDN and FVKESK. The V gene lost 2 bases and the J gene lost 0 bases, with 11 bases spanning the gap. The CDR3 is CASSQWGPSSGNTIYF. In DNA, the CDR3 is TGTGCCAGCAGCCAATGGGGGCCTAGCTCTGGAAACACCATATATTTT.

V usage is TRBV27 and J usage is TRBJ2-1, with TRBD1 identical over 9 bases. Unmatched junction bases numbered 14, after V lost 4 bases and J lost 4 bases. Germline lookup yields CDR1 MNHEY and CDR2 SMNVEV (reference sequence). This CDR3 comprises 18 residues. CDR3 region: CASSSYTTPGQGYNEQFF. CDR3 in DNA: TGTGCCAGCAGTTCTTATACTACCCCGGGACAGGGATACAATGAGCAGTTCTTC.

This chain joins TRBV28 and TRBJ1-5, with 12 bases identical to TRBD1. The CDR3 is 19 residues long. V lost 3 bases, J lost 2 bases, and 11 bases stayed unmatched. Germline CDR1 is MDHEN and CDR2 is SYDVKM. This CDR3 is CASSFNSGQGAFGNQPQHF. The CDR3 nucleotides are TGTGCCAGCAGTTTTAATTCGGGACAGGGGGCTTTTGGCAATCAGCCCCAGCATTTT.

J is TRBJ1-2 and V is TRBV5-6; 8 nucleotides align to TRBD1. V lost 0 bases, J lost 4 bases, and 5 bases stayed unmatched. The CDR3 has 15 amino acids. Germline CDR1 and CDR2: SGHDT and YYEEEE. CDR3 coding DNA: TGTGCCAGCAGCTTGGTTGGACAGGGTGGCTATGGCTACACCTTC. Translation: CASSLVGQGGYGYTF.

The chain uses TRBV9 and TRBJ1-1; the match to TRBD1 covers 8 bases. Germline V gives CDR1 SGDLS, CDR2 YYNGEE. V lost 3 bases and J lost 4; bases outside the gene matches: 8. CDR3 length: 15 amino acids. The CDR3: CASSGSGGGVTEAFF. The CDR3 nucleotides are TGTGCCAGCAGCGGCTCAGGGGGCGGTGTCACTGAAGCTTTCTTT. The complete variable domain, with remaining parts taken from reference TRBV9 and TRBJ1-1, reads DSGVTQTPKHLITATGQRVTLRCSPRSGDLSVYWYQQSLDQGLQFLIQYYNGEERAKGNILERFSAQQFPDLHSELNLSSLELGDSALYFCASSGSGGGVTEAFFGQGTRLTVV.

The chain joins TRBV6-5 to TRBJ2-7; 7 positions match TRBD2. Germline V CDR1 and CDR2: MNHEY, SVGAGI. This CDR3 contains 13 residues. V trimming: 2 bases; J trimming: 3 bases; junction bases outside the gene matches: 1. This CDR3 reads CASSYGTNYEQYF. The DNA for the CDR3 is TGTGCCAGCAGTTACGGGACTAACTACGAGCAGTACTTC.

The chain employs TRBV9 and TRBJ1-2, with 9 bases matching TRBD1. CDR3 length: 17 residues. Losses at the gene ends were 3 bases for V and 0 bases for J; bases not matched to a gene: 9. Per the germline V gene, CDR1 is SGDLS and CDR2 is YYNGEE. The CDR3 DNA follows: TGTGCCAGCAGCGCGCGGGACAGGGTCTATACTAACTATGGCTACACCTTC. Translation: CASSARDRVYTNYGYTF.

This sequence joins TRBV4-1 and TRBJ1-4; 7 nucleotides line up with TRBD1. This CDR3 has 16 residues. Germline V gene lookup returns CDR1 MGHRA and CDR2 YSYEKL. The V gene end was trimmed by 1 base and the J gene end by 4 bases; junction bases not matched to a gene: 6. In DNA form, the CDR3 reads TGCGCCAGCAGCCAAGCGGGACAGAGACATAATGAAAAACTGTTTTTT. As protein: CASSQAGQRHNEKLFF.

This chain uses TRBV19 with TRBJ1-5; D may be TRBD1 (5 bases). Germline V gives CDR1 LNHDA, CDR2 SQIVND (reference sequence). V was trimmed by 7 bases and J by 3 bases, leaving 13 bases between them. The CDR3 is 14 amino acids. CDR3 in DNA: TGTGCCAGTACAGGCGGGGACTACAATCAGCCCCAGCATTTT. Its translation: CASTGGDYNQPQHF.

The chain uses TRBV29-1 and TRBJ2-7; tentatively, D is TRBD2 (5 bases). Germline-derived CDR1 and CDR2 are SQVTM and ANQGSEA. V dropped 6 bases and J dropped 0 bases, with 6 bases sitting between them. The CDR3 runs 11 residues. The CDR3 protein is CSVGVSYEQYF. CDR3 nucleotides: TGCAGCGTCGGGGTCTCCTACGAGCAGTACTTC.

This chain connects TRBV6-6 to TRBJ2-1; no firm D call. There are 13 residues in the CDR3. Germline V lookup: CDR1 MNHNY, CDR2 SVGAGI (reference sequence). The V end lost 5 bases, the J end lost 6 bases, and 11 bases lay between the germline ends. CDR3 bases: TGTGCCAGCAGTCCCCCCCCCGGCAATGAGCAGTTCTTC. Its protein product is CASSPPPGNEQFF.

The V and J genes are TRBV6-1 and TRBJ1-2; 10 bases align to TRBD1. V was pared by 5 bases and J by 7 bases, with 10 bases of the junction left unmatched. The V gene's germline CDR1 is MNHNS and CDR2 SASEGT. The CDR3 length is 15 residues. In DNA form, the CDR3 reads TGTGCCAGCAGTTGGGGACAGGGGACTCTCCCTGGCTACACCTTC. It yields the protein CASSWGQGTLPGYTF.